The 19 T cell receptor beta chains below all came from one sample that was sequenced in a study of T cells in Graves' hyperthyroidism and ophthalmopathy. Researchers took RNA transcripts and amplified the TCR beta CDR3 regions from them. In the first-round RT-PCR of the TCR CDR3, the HTBI primer set was used. MiXCR, run by TCRdb on the multiplex PCR reads, gives a single entry per CDR3 protein. The sample contains 700,000 to 850,000 distinct CDR3 sequences, roughly a third of which appear only once. Sample: blood. Receptor source: a woman between 35 and 50 years old with Graves' hyperthyroidism.

This clonotype has ten or more counts. The genes are TRBV19 and TRBJ2-2, with TRBD2 identical over 7 bases. Germline-derived CDR1 and CDR2 are LNHDA and SQIVND (reference sequence). The V segment lost 7 bases and the J segment 5 bases; nucleotides outside the gene matches: 7. The CDR3 is 14 amino acids. CDR3 sequence reads: CASTDWGGTGELFF. CDR3 in DNA: TGTGCCAGTACCGATTGGGGGGGAACCGGGGAGCTGTTTTTT.

This clonotype was seen ten or more times. The CDR3, as DNA: TGTGCCAGCAGCTTATCAGAGAGCTCTGGAAACACCATATATTTT. It translates to CASSLSESSGNTIYF. The V gene is TRBV7-2, the J gene TRBJ1-3; no firm D call. With 2 bases removed from V and 0 bases from J, the gap between germline ends came to 8 bases. The CDR3 is made up of 15 amino acids. From germline, CDR1 is SGHTA and CDR2 FQGNSA.

The sample holds a few counts of this clonotype. The chain employs TRBV4-3 and TRBJ2-5; D is unresolved. CDR1 and CDR2 (germline): LGHNA, YSLEER. This CDR3 comprises 18 residues. Trimming shortened V by 0 bases and J by 2 bases, and 19 bases separated the two germline ends. CDR3 residues: CASSQDLVKIGFQETQYF. The CDR3 nucleotides read TGCGCCAGCAGCCAAGATCTTGTGAAAATTGGGTTTCAAGAGACCCAGTACTTC.

This clonotype was seen repeatedly, ten times or more. The gene calls are TRBV7-6 and TRBJ2-5, with D possibly being TRBD1 (6 bases). Germline V CDR1 and CDR2: SGHVS, FNYEAQ. The V end was cut by 5 bases, the J end by 4 bases, with 11 bases between. The CDR3 contains 13 residues. The CDR3 nucleotides read TGTGCCAGCAGCCCTACAGGGTTAGAGACCCAGTACTTC. It yields the protein CASSPTGLETQYF.

This clonotype has at least ten counts. The chain is built from TRBV20-1 and TRBJ1-6; D unclear. Trimming cost V 0 bases and J 5 bases, with 11 bases left between them. The CDR3 has 15 residues. CDR1 and CDR2 from the germline V gene are DFQATT and SNEGSKA (reference sequence). CDR3 region: CSAREWDSNNSPLHF. In DNA, the CDR3 is TGCAGTGCTAGAGAGTGGGATTCAAATAATTCACCCCTCCACTTT.

The V gene is TRBV12-3 or TRBV12-4, the J gene TRBJ2-5, with no clear D. Trimming took 2 bases from V and 6 from J, leaving 10 bases between them. The CDR3 runs to 13 residues. DNA of the CDR3: TGTGCCAGCAGTTTAAATCAGCAAAAGACCCAGTACTTC. This translates into CASSLNQQKTQYF.

This clonotype was observed a handful of times. The chain uses TRBV5-4 and TRBJ1-1, with 7 bases fitting TRBD1. There are 14 residues in the CDR3. The V gene end was trimmed by 5 bases and the J gene end by 0 bases; junction bases not matched to a gene: 4. The germline V gene encodes CDR1 SGHNT and CDR2 YYREEE (reference sequence). The CDR3 DNA sequence: TGTGCCAGCAGTGGGGACAGCATGAACACTGAAGCTTTCTTT. This sequence encodes CASSGDSMNTEAFF. The variable domain in full, with the rest retrieved from reference TRBV5-4 and TRBJ1-1, is ETGVTQSPTHLIKTRGQQVTLRCSSQSGHNTVSWYQQALGQGPQFIFQYYREEENGRGNFPPRFSGLQFPNYSSELNVNALELDDSALYLCASSGDSMNTEAFFGQGTRLTVV.

The genes are TRBV25-1 and TRBJ1-1; D might be TRBD1 (6 bases). Germline V lookup: CDR1 MGHDK, CDR2 SYGVNS. The CDR3 spans 13 residues. Trimming left V 4 bases short and J 4 bases short, with 10 bases between. The CDR3 coding sequence is TGTGCCAGCAGTGCCCCGGGGGCCACTGAAGCTTTCTTT. It translates to CASSAPGATEAFF.

Many counts were recorded for this clonotype. J is TRBJ1-4 and V is TRBV29-1; D gene uncertain. Trimming took off 6 bases at V and 7 bases at J, with 6 bases between the two ends. The CDR3 covers 10 residues. Germline lookup yields CDR1 SQVTM and CDR2 ANQGSEA. CDR3 sequence (DNA): TGCAGCGTCCAGAGTGAAAAACTGTTTTTT. Translating gives CSVQSEKLFF.

V usage is TRBV7-2 and J usage is TRBJ1-1; 9 nucleotides align to TRBD1. CDR1 and CDR2 from the germline V gene are SGHTA and FQGNSA. The CDR3 is 16 residues long. V was pared by 5 bases and J by 5 bases, with 12 bases of the junction left unmatched. In DNA form, the CDR3 reads TGTGCCAGCAGCCCGAGGGGGGGACAGGGATTTACTGAAGCTTTCTTT. This translates into CASSPRGGQGFTEAFF.

The chain links TRBV29-1 to TRBJ2-5; D ambiguous. The CDR3 covers 11 residues. V was pared by 3 bases and J by 3 bases, with 5 bases between. Germline CDR1 is SQVTM and CDR2 is ANQGSEA. The CDR3 region has the DNA TGCAGCGTTGAGGGAAAAGAGACCCAGTACTTC. It translates to CSVEGKETQYF.

On this clonotype itself: One end of the junction fails to match germline, which may point to a read error. J is TRBJ2-7 and V is TRBV7-2; D gene ambiguous. Germline lookup yields CDR1 SGHTA and CDR2 FQGNSA. The CDR3 extends over 12 amino acids. The CDR3 is CASSKRNYEQHF. The CDR3 DNA sequence: TGTGCCAGCAGCAAACGAAACTACGAGCAGCACTTC.

The CDR3 here is CASSPPSPRQGAGTQYF. DNA for the CDR3: TGTGCCAGCAGCCCGCCTTCGCCGAGACAGGGAGCGGGGACCCAGTACTTC. This chain links TRBV11-2 with TRBJ2-5; D might be TRBD1 (7 bases). Trimming shortened V by 5 bases and J by 7 bases, and 26 bases separated the two germline ends. The length of the CDR3 is 17 residues. Germline V gene data show CDR1 as SGHAT and CDR2 as FQNNGV.

A word on this clonotype: A much larger clone is a single base away; this may be a read error. The chain is built from TRBV12-3 or TRBV12-4 and TRBJ1-5; D remains ambiguous. The CDR3 extends over 12 amino acids. The CDR3 protein is CAGSLEVRPQHF. The CDR3 DNA sequence: TGTGCCGGCAGTTTAGAGGTTCGGCCCCAGCATTTT.

The genes are TRBV6-4 and TRBJ1-4; D remains unclear. Between the trimmed V and J ends, which lost 5 bases and 0 bases, there was a span of 16 bases. The CDR3 loop spans 17 amino acids. Per the germline V gene, CDR1 is MRHNA and CDR2 is SNTAGT. The CDR3 spells CASSYGPVDTTNEKLFF. The CDR3 DNA reads as TGTGCCAGCAGTTACGGGCCGGTAGATACAACTAATGAAAAACTGTTTTTT.

With respect to this clonotype: At one end, the junction sequence differs from germline, possibly due to a read error. J is TRBJ2-2 and V is TRBV19; D remains ambiguous. Germline CDR1 LNHDA, CDR2 SQIVND (reference sequence). The CDR3 totals 17 residues. CDR3 residues: CASSIDTDGSNTRELFF. The DNA for the CDR3 is TGTGCCAGTAGTATAGACACGGACGGATCGAACACCAGGGAGCTGTTTTTT.

On this clonotype: An end of the junction does not agree with germline; a read error may underlie this. This rearrangement joins TRBV12-3 or TRBV12-4 to TRBJ2-1, with 9 bases fitting TRBD2. The CDR3 runs to 11 residues. CDR3 protein: CASSLAGLQFF. The CDR3 DNA sequence: TGTGCCAGCAGTCTAGCGGGACTTCAGTTCTTC.

The V and J genes are TRBV25-1 and TRBJ1-2; D is undetermined. The CDR3 length is 13 residues. The germline gives CDR1 MGHDK, CDR2 SYGVNS. The V end lost 6 bases, the J end lost 6 bases, and 14 bases lay between the germline ends. CDR3 bases: TGTGCCAGCAGGACCCCCCCGACGAATGGCTACACCTTC. Amino acids: CASRTPPTNGYTF.

The V and J genes are TRBV6-5 and TRBJ1-2, with no clear D. Germline V gene lookup returns CDR1 MNHEY and CDR2 SVGAGI. CDR3 length: 16 residues. V lost 0 bases to trimming and J lost 4 bases, with 15 bases between them. The CDR3 protein is CASSYSTGGSPYGYTF. The CDR3 nucleotides read TGTGCCAGCAGTTACTCGACGGGCGGTTCGCCCTATGGCTACACCTTC.